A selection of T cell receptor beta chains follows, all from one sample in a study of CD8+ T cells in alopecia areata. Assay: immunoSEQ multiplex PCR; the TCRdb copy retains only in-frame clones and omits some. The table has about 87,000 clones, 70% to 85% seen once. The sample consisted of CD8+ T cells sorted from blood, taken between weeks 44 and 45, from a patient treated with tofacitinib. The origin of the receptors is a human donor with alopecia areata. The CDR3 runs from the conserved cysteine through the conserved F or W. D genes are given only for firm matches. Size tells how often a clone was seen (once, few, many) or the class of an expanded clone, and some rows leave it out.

TGCGCCAGCAGCCCCCGGGGGGGGGCCGGTGAGCAGTTCTTC	CASSPRGGAGEQFF	TRBV4-3	TRBJ2-1	TRBD2	.
TGTGCCAGCAGCGACCCGGGACAGGGATCCAATGAGCAGTTCTTC	CASSDPGQGSNEQFF	TRBV13	TRBJ2-1	TRBD1	.
TGCGCCAGCAGCCAGGGGACAGGGCGGGGCACAGATACGCAGTATTTT	CASSQGTGRGTDTQYF	TRBV4-3	TRBJ2-3	TRBD1	once
TGTGCCAGCAGCCCCCGTTGGGCAGGGGTTGAAGAAAAACTGTTTTTT	CASSPRWAGVEEKLFF	TRBV7-2	TRBJ1-4	.	.
TGCAGCGTTGACCTCTGGGGACCCTCCAATCAGCCCCAGCATTTT	CSVDLWGPSNQPQHF	TRBV29-1	TRBJ1-5	.	.
TGTGCCAGCAGCTCTCCGGGACAGGGGGGTGAAAAACTGTTTTTT	CASSSPGQGGEKLFF	TRBV7-9	TRBJ1-4	TRBD1	.
TGTGCCAGCAGCCAGCAGGGGAATGAGCAGTTCTTC	CASSQQGNEQFF	TRBV14	TRBJ2-1	.	.
TGCAGCGTTGTAATAAGGACCTACGAGCAGTACTTC	CSVVIRTYEQYF	TRBV29-1	TRBJ2-7	.	few
TGTGCCAGCACCGTATTGGGGGGCAAGAACACTGAAGCTTTCTTT	CASTVLGGKNTEAFF	TRBV5-6	TRBJ1-1	.	.
TGTGCCAGCAGACTAGGACAGGGGGCTGACGAGCAGTACTTC	CASRLGQGADEQYF	TRBV7-9	TRBJ2-7	TRBD1	once
TGCGCCAGCAGTCAATCGAAGACAGAAAGCTCCTACGAGCAGTACTTC	CASSQSKTESSYEQYF	TRBV23-1	TRBJ2-7	.	.
TGTGCCAGCAGTTTCCTCCCGACAGGGGAAAATTCACCCCTCCACTTT	CASSFLPTGENSPLHF	TRBV6-6	TRBJ1-6	TRBD1	.
TGTGCCAGCAGCTTAGGCAGGAATGAGCAGTTCTTC	CASSLGRNEQFF	TRBV11-2	TRBJ2-1	.	once
TGCGCCAGCAGCCAGGATAGCGGGGGAGGTAGTCATGAGCAGTTCTTC	CASSQDSGGGSHEQFF	TRBV4-3	TRBJ2-1	TRBD2	.
TGTGCTAGCTCGACAGGGCCCTATGGCTACACCTTC	CASSTGPYGYTF	TRBV12-5	TRBJ1-2	TRBD1	.
TGTGCCAGCAGCGACAGGGTGTGGGGCTACACCTTC	CASSDRVWGYTF	TRBV9	TRBJ1-2	.	.
TGCGCCAGCAGCTTGTCGGGGGTTACTGAAGCTTTCTTT	CASSLSGVTEAFF	TRBV5-1	TRBJ1-1	.	few
TGCGCCAGCAGTCATCCCCGGGGGGAGCGTCGCAACTATGAGCAGTTCTTC	CASSHPRGERRNYEQFF	TRBV23-1	TRBJ2-1	TRBD2	.
TGTGCCAGCAGCGCCGGCGGCTATGGCTACACCTTC	CASSAGGYGYTF	TRBV9	TRBJ1-2	.	.
TGTGCCAGCAGCCCCGGACAGGGCCCCTACGAGCAGTACTTC	CASSPGQGPYEQYF	TRBV27	TRBJ2-7	TRBD1	once
TGTGCCAGCAGCCCCTTGGGGGAATCAATGTTTGGCAAAAACATTCAGTACTTC	CASSPLGESMFGKNIQYF	TRBV7-8	TRBJ2-4	.	.
TGTGCCAGCAGTTACCCAGAGGGAACCACTGAAGCTTTCTTT	CASSYPEGTTEAFF	TRBV6-6	TRBJ1-1	.	.